Sequencing of this TCR beta chain was carried out in a study of CD8+ T cells in alopecia areata. Findings and limits, study-wide: Higher clonality and more expanded CD8+ clones appeared in lesional than normal scalp.

Notes on this clone: What it recognizes is unknown.

This CDR3 region has 15 residues. Trimming took 3 bases from V and 6 from J, leaving 20 bases between them. The germline V gene has CDR1 SQVTM and CDR2 ANQGSEA. After isolation, RNA underwent reverse transcription to generate cDNA as the sequencing template. TCRdb's copy holds only in-frame clones and misses some; the assay was immunoSEQ multiplex PCR. The sample includes 200,000 to 250,000 clones, more than 45% seen only once; the top ten take less than 0.6%. Researchers took lesional scalp punch biopsies and peripheral blood from people who were alopecia areata patients. From PBMCs, CD4+ and CD8+ T cells were sorted.

This chain uses TRBV29-1 with TRBJ2-5, with D perhaps matching TRBD2 (5 bases). Specimen: CD4+ T cells sorted from blood, collected at week 0. This TCR was recovered from a human donor with alopecia areata. This chain's CDR3 is CSVERAPATSKTQYF. The CDR3 DNA is TGCAGCGTTGAGAGGGCCCCAGCGACCTCCAAGACCCAGTACTTC. Based on the CDR3 plus reference TRBV29-1 and TRBJ2-5, the full variable domain is SAVISQKPSRDICQRGTSLTIQCQVDSQVTMMFWYRQQPGQSLTLIATANQGSEATYESGFVIDKFPISRPNLTFSTLTVSNMSPEDSSIYLCSVERAPATSKTQYFGPGTRLLVL.